The 20 T cell receptor beta chains below come from one sample, sequenced in a study of T-cell reconstitution after alpha-beta-depleted transplantation in children (dated by TCRdb to 2016 to 2017). Read against the paper, the sample's treatment or condition label means: allogeneic hematopoietic cell transplantation with graft depleted of TCRalphabeta T cells and CD19 B cells. The library was built by means of PCR. TCRdb shows the sequencer as Illumina HiSeq 2500. Molecular barcoding was employed in the preparation of TCR libraries, with unique molecular identifiers being used to normalize TCRbeta repertoire quantification. TCRdb reworked the public reads: Q25 trimming with fastp, MiXCR clone assembly, productive beta chains retained. Rows with one shared CDR3 protein collapse into an entry with the most common genes and DNA. Recorded for this sample are hundreds of thousands of distinct CDR3 sequences; approximately 10% of them occurred a single time. Jointly, the top ten make up 28% of the sample.

Sequenced material: PBMCs, taken before TCRalphabeta/CD19-depleted stem cell transplant. The receptor set was obtained from a child less than two years old with acute myeloid leukemia, due to receive a stem cell transplant.

This clonotype was recorded at least ten times. The chain has TRBV28 and TRBJ2-1, with 9 bases that match TRBD2. CDR1 is MDHEN, CDR2 SYDVKM, per germline. J was trimmed by 0 bases and V by 7 bases; bases with no gene match: 4. The CDR3 spans 15 residues. This CDR3 reads CASTISGSSYNEQFF. The CDR3 nucleotides read TGTGCCAGCACCATTAGCGGGAGCTCCTACAATGAGCAGTTCTTC. Based on the CDR3 plus reference TRBV28 and TRBJ2-1, the full variable domain is DVKVTQSSRYLVKRTGEKVFLECVQDMDHENMFWYRQDPGLGLRLIYFSYDVKMKEKGDIPEGYSVSREKKERFSLILESASTNQTSMYLCASTISGSSYNEQFFGPGTRLTVL.

About this clonotype itself: It may be a read error: a sequence one base away is much more abundant. The CDR3 DNA reads TGTGCCAGGAGTCGGACAGGGGGCGTCTATGGCTACACCTTC. It specifies CARSRTGGVYGYTF. The chain recombines TRBV28 with TRBJ1-2; 11 bases match TRBD1. The CDR3 has 14 residues. The germline gives CDR1 MDHEN, CDR2 SYDVKM. V dropped 9 bases and J dropped 4; count of bases not matched to a gene: 7.

This clonotype was picked up many times. CDR3 amino acids: CASSKTGAAGNQPQHF. For the CDR3, the DNA is TGTGCCAGCAGCAAGACAGGGGCCGCCGGCAATCAGCCCCAGCATTTT. The rearrangement joins TRBV12-3 or TRBV12-4 to TRBJ1-5; 8 nucleotides align to TRBD1. The CDR3 totals 16 residues. Germline trimming cut 6 bases from V and 2 bases from J; bases unmatched to any gene: 9.

This clonotype showed up many times. The gene calls are TRBV9 and TRBJ2-1, with 13 nucleotides matching TRBD2. Trimming cost V 3 bases and J 2 bases; bases outside gene matches: 8. Germline V gene lookup returns CDR1 SGDLS and CDR2 YYNGEE. The CDR3 extends over 18 amino acids. CDR3 nucleotide sequence: TGTGCCAGCAGCGCCACTAGCGGGGGGGGCTCCCCCTACAATGAGCAGTTCTTC. It encodes CASSATSGGGSPYNEQFF.

This clonotype was recorded many times. The chain carries TRBV4-1 and TRBJ2-7; no clear D. Germline-derived CDR1 and CDR2 are MGHRA and YSYEKL. V shed 1 base and J shed 8 bases, with 15 bases lying between them. The CDR3 runs to 14 residues. The CDR3 DNA follows: TGCGCCAGCAGCCAAGGGCCCTCTGGGTTTCAGCAGTACTTC. Amino acids: CASSQGPSGFQQYF.

The chain recombines TRBV7-2 with TRBJ2-3; D remains ambiguous. The CDR3 loop spans 14 amino acids. Trimming cost V 1 base and J 3 bases, with 8 bases left between them. Germline V gene sequence: CDR1 SGHTA, CDR2 FQGNSA. The CDR3 DNA sequence: TGTGCCAGCAGCTTAGTAGGTTTTACAGATACGCAGTATTTT. It specifies CASSLVGFTDTQYF.

In its sample, this clonotype was seen many times. This chain uses TRBV7-2 with TRBJ1-1, with 8 bases lining up with TRBD1. Germline CDR1 reads SGHTA; CDR2 reads FQGNSA. The CDR3 is 15 residues long. V gave up 5 bases and J gave up 4 bases; unmatched junction bases: 9. CDR3 bases: TGTGCCAGCAGCCCCCGACAGGGGAGGAGCACTGAAGCTTTCTTT. This encodes CASSPRQGRSTEAFF.

This clonotype was seen at least ten times. This sequence joins TRBV20-1 and TRBJ2-1; 9 bases match TRBD1. V dropped 3 bases and J dropped 8; count of bases not matched to a gene: 8. Germline assignment: CDR1 DFQATT and CDR2 SNEGSKA (reference sequence). The CDR3 loop spans 14 amino acids. The CDR3 DNA reads TGCAGTGCTAGCCAACTGGACAGGGGCCATGAGCAGTTCTTC. As protein: CSASQLDRGHEQFF.

This clonotype has at least ten counts. CDR3 region: CAWSRQQETQYF. In DNA, the CDR3 is TGTGCCTGGAGTAGACAGCAAGAGACCCAGTACTTC. The J gene is TRBJ2-5, the V gene TRBV30, with D possibly matching TRBD1 (5 bases). Trimming left V 2 bases short and J 2 bases short, with 6 bases between. CDR3 length equals 12 residues. Germline-derived CDR1 and CDR2 are GTSNPN and SVGIG (reference sequence).

This clonotype occurred many times. The V and J genes are TRBV21-1 and TRBJ1-6; the table calls TRBD1, which could not be checked here. TRBV21-1 is described as a pseudogene. The CDR3 has 17 residues. The CDR3 DNA follows: TGTGCCAGCAGCAAAAAGGGACCGGGACGGCTTAATTCACCCCTCCACTTT. Encoded protein: CASSKKGPGRLNSPLHF.

This clonotype was observed many times. The chain joins TRBV5-1 to TRBJ2-3; a weak D match, TRBD1 (6 bases). The CDR3 runs 17 residues. V shed 2 bases and J shed 8 bases, with 24 bases lying between them. The germline gives CDR1 SGHRS, CDR2 YFSETQ. The CDR3 DNA sequence: TGCGCCAGCAGCTTATTTAGTCAGGGGCTTCTTGTAGGTACGCAGTATTTT. Translation: CASSLFSQGLLVGTQYF.

As to this clonotype: A much larger clone is a single base away; this may be a read error. This chain links TRBV7-2 with TRBJ2-7; D gene unclear. There are 13 residues in the CDR3. Per germline, CDR1 SGHTA and CDR2 FQGNSA. The CDR3 nucleotides read TGTGCCAGCAGCTTTCAGCTGGGCCTCGGATGGAACTTC. Its protein is CASSFQLGLGWNF.

This clonotype was counted between two and nine times. The V gene is TRBV3-1, the J gene TRBJ2-4; D is uncertain. The CDR3 spans 12 residues. V was pared by 1 base and J by 6 bases, with 4 bases between. Per germline, CDR1 LGHDT and CDR2 YNNKEL (reference sequence). CDR3 sequence: CASSQAGNIQYF. CDR3 coding DNA: TGTGCCAGCAGCCAAGCGGGAAACATTCAGTACTTC.

This clonotype came up many times. J is TRBJ2-1 and V is TRBV5-1; 9 bases match TRBD2. Germline loops: CDR1 SGHRS, CDR2 YFSETQ. This CDR3 region has 14 residues. The junction had 1 base not matched to a gene; V was cut back by 0 bases and J by 6 bases. The CDR3 loop is CASSLGLAANEQFF. The CDR3 nucleotides are TGCGCCAGCAGCTTGGGACTAGCGGCCAATGAGCAGTTCTTC.

This clonotype was seen repeatedly, ten times or more. This chain joins TRBV3-1 and TRBJ2-1; TRBD1 matches at 7 bases. This CDR3 spans 15 amino acids. The germline V gene encodes CDR1 LGHDT and CDR2 YNNKEL (reference sequence). V lost 2 bases to trimming and J lost 5 bases; unmatched junction nucleotides: 6. The CDR3 region is CASSQPGTDHNEQFF. The CDR3 nucleotides read TGTGCCAGCAGCCAACCAGGGACAGATCACAATGAGCAGTTCTTC.

This clonotype was seen many times. V is TRBV7-3 and J is TRBJ1-6, with D possibly TRBD1 on 5 matching bases. The CDR3 consists of 15 residues. Per germline, CDR1 SGHTA and CDR2 FQGTGA. V dropped 1 base and J dropped 7 bases, with 11 bases sitting between them. In nucleotides, the CDR3 is TGTGCCAGCAGCTTAAGCCAGGGCCTCAATTCACCCCTCCACTTT. As protein: CASSLSQGLNSPLHF.

This clonotype was counted ten times or more. The chain carries TRBV28 and TRBJ2-7, with D possibly matching TRBD2 (5 bases). The V end lost 8 bases, the J end lost 6 bases, and 8 bases lay between the germline ends. The V gene's germline CDR1 is MDHEN and CDR2 SYDVKM. CDR3 length: 10 amino acids. The CDR3 loop reads CASGRGEQYF. The CDR3 DNA sequence: TGTGCCAGCGGACGGGGCGAGCAGTACTTC.

This clonotype was detected ten times or more. V gene TRBV27 combines with J gene TRBJ2-1; unclear D gene. V lost 3 bases and J lost 0, with 9 bases in between. The CDR3 has 15 amino acids. CDR1 and CDR2 (germline): MNHEY, SMNVEV (reference sequence). CDR3 bases: TGTGCCAGCAGTTTTTCCGTTAGCTCCTACAATGAGCAGTTCTTC. Translating it yields CASSFSVSSYNEQFF.

This clonotype has at least ten counts. The rearrangement uses TRBV20-1 and TRBJ1-2; D may be TRBD1 (6 bases). There are 12 residues in the CDR3. Germline V lookup: CDR1 DFQATT, CDR2 SNEGSKA (reference sequence). Trimming removed 3 bases from V and 8 bases from J, with 13 bases in between. Written as DNA, the CDR3 is TGCAGTGCTAGGTCAGGGGAAGCGGGCTACACCTTC. Its protein is CSARSGEAGYTF.

In this sample, this clonotype turned up many times. The chain joins TRBV20-1 to TRBJ1-1, with 8 bases identical to TRBD1. CDR1 and CDR2 (germline): DFQATT, SNEGSKA (reference sequence). This CDR3 region has 16 residues. Unmatched junction bases numbered 10, after V lost 3 bases and J lost 1 base. CDR3 protein: CSASRDRTIWNTEAFF. CDR3 sequence (DNA): TGCAGTGCTAGCCGGGACAGGACGATATGGAACACTGAAGCTTTCTTT.